This section outlines one T cell receptor beta chain sequence together with its context. This clonotype was counted once. Its antigen is unknown. No base quality values were provided; no much bigger clone lies one nucleotide off. A read on its own is weak evidence. The data belong to a study of CD8+CD57+ T cells in acquired aplastic anemia (dated by TCRdb to 2016 to 2018). Context from the whole study: DNA extracted from sorted CD4+ and CD8+ cells had a mean of around 3.3 ug, with a range of 0.2 to 27.4 ug. On the study overall, not on this receptor specifically: Patients and healthy controls showed no significant difference in CD8+ Simpson's diversity (P=0.060). Roughly 29 CD8+ CDR3 sequences were shared between patients and controls but appeared highly expressed in patients and within their immunodominant clones.

In the study, sorted CD4+ and CD8+ blood T cells from patients with severe aplastic anemia and from healthy subjects underwent deep sequencing of TCR repertoires. Ficoll-Paque density gradient centrifugation was used to isolate peripheral blood mononuclear cells. Before DNA extraction, CD4+ and CD8+ T cells were sorted by FACS or by magnetic beads. Profiling of TCR beta VDJ combinations and CDR3 sequences used genomic DNA as the template. TCR repertoire sequencing was run on an Illumina HiSeq 2000. Turning to the authors' computational methods: TRBV/TRBJ rearrangement plots, CDR3 size and DJ length profiles, and Simpson's diversity index were used to assess repertoires. The most abundant DNA sequence in the deep sequencing data was taken as the immunodominant clone. CDR3 amino acid sequences were screened for sharing across subjects and were compared with published repertoires and the VDJdb database. The public reads were reanalyzed by TCRdb: fastp trimming at Q25, MiXCR alignment, in-frame beta chains only. Each entry merges the rows of one CDR3 protein and shows their most common DNA and genes. The V and J calls and clone size come from TCRdb's table, not from the authors' own analysis. This sample lists around 180,000 distinct CDR3 sequences; 50% to 75% were detected once. The ten largest account for 46% of the sample.

In the germline V gene (reference sequence), CDR1 corresponds to LNHDA and CDR2 to SQIVND. V is clipped by 7 bases and J by 0 bases, and the sequence between their germline boundaries is 10 bases long. The CDR3 numbers 15 residues from cysteine through phenylalanine. Solely the CDR3 DNA is kept, with 45 bases framed from the first base. The TCR originated in a human donor with severe aplastic anemia or a healthy control (not recorded which). Sequenced input: sorted CD4+, CD8+, or CD8+CD57+ T cells (not recorded which) from PBMCs. The chain uses TRBV19 and TRBJ2-6; the D element could tentatively be TRBD1 or TRBD2, as 5 bases agree for each. The DNA reads as follows: TGTGCCAGTACCAGGGACCGCTCTGGGGCCAACGTCCTGACTTTC. This translates into CASTRDRSGANVLTF.